This T cell receptor (beta chain) was sequenced in a study of chemoradiotherapy in HPV16-positive cancers. The protocol was immunoSEQ multiplex PCR, while the TCRdb copy is restricted to in-frame clones and leaves out a portion. The data hold about 24,000 clones, with less than 90% observed a single time. This CDR3 has 16 amino acids. V gave up 2 bases and J gave up 5 bases; unmatched junction bases: 5. The germline V gene encodes CDR1 LGHNA and CDR2 YNFKEQ. The sample was blood, taken from a patient who underwent chemoradiotherapy. The clonotype was recovered from a human donor with HPV-associated anogenital cancer. The genes are TRBV4-2 and TRBJ2-1; 11 bases fit TRBD2. CDR3 sequence reads: CASSQTGTSGHNEQFF. As DNA, the CDR3 is TGTGCCAGCAGCCAAACCGGGACTAGCGGCCACAATGAGCAGTTCTTC.